A selection of T cell receptor beta chains follows, all from one sample in a study of Graves' ophthalmopathy and Graves' hyperthyroidism. TCRdb ran MiXCR on the multiplex PCR reads and lists one entry per CDR3 protein. The data contain about 1.2 million distinct CDR3 sequences, less than 45% of them seen just once; the ten biggest clones take up around 10%. The sequencing sample was made of peripheral blood or thyroid tissue (not recorded which). These receptors all stem from an adult man with Graves' hyperthyroidism. CDR3s leave out the opening cysteine and the closing phenylalanine or tryptophan. Clone size is shown for a subset of rows, as once, few, many or a class of expanded clone.

clone_size	j_call	v_call	cdr3_aa
few	TRBJ2-7	TRBV5-6	ASSLGLTRQEQY
once	TRBJ1-1	TRBV7-8	ASRSGTGMRAF
many	TRBJ2-5	TRBV5-4	ASSSGTGLQETQY
many	TRBJ1-4	TRBV5-1	ASSLRGSGEKLF
NA	TRBJ1-2	TRBV29-1	SVYTGRYGYT
NA	TRBJ1-6	TRBV29-1	SVVDRANSPLH
NA	TRBJ2-3	TRBV29-1	SVASGRYTDTQY
few	TRBJ2-6	TRBV5-4	ASSLVVGGLSGANVLT
few	TRBJ2-5	TRBV20-1	SASLTGLETQY
few	TRBJ1-2	TRBV7-2	ACGTGWNYGYT
many	TRBJ2-2	TRBV29-1	SVEGVSLNTGELF
NA	TRBJ2-2	TRBV5-1	ASKKPQGSFGELF
many	TRBJ1-6	TRBV2	ASKEQFSSYNSPLH
few	TRBJ1-2	TRBV29-1	SFSGEHGYT
NA	TRBJ2-6	TRBV6-1	ASSFSGGEGANVLT
many	TRBJ1-2	TRBV5-8	ASRRQVGYGYT